Listed here are 7 T cell receptor beta chains from one sample, sequenced in a study of T cell changes during pregnancy in multiple sclerosis. Here immunoSEQ multiplex PCR was the method, and the copy in TCRdb shows in-frame clones only, minus some. Of some 23,000 clones detected, approximately 86% appear once; the ten largest clones hold 0.9% to 1.2%. Sequencing was performed on CD4+ T cells from peripheral blood mononuclear cells, taken in the first trimester of pregnancy. The receptors originated from a female donor in good health, enrolled as a control in a pregnancy study.

V and J are TRBV11-3 and TRBJ2-7; D unresolved. The CDR3 length is 12 residues. CDR1 is SGHNT, CDR2 YENEEA, per germline. Trimming stripped 4 bases from V and 3 bases from J, with 7 bases between. CDR3 protein: CASSSERYEQYF. The CDR3 DNA sequence: TGTGCCAGCAGCTCCGAGCGCTACGAGCAGTACTTC.

V is TRBV10-3 and J is TRBJ2-5; D uncertain. CDR1 ENHRY and CDR2 SYGVKD come from the germline V gene. V lost 0 bases, J lost 4 bases, and 6 bases lay in between. The CDR3 has 13 amino acids. The CDR3 nucleotides read TGTGCCATCAGTGAGTCGAGAGGAGAGACCCAGTACTTC. Protein: CAISESRGETQYF.

CDR3 bases: TGTGCCAGCACCAGCGGGGGTGGAAGGACAGATACGCAGTATTTT. Its translation is CASTSGGGRTDTQYF. The chain combines TRBV9 with TRBJ2-3, with TRBD2 identical over 8 bases. The CDR3 contains 15 residues. Looked up from germline, CDR1 is SGDLS and CDR2 is YYNGEE. V lost 6 bases, J lost 3 bases, and 9 bases stayed unmatched.

The chain couples TRBV6-1 to TRBJ1-1, with TRBD1 matching 7 bases. The J segment lost 2 bases and the V segment lost 10 bases, leaving 13 bases of the junction unmatched. Germline values: CDR1 MNHNS, CDR2 SASEGT. CDR3 length: 15 amino acids. The CDR3 DNA is TGTGCCACGCTCGGGGACAGTCGAGATAACACTGAAGCTTTCTTT. This codes for CATLGDSRDNTEAFF.

The V and J genes are TRBV5-4 and TRBJ1-6, with 7 bases matching TRBD1. Germline values: CDR1 SGHNT, CDR2 YYREEE (reference sequence). The CDR3 contains 18 residues. The junction had 18 bases not matched to a gene; V was cut back by 6 bases and J by 6 bases. CDR3 DNA: TGTGCCAGCAACCACCGGCCCCTGACAGGGTTCTTTAATTCACCCCTCCACTTT. Residues: CASNHRPLTGFFNSPLHF.

This rearrangement joins TRBV6-1 to TRBJ1-5; D perhaps matches TRBD1 (6 bases). The germline CDR1 and CDR2 sequences are MNHNS and SASEGT. V lost 7 bases, J lost 3 bases, and 13 bases lay in between. This CDR3 spans 14 amino acids. The CDR3 coding sequence is TGTGCCAGCACTACCGGGACACTCAATCAGCCCCAGCATTTT. Protein sequence: CASTTGTLNQPQHF.

The gene calls are TRBV28 and TRBJ1-1; tentative D call: TRBD1 (6 bases). This CDR3 contains 14 residues. V lost 7 bases, J lost 5 bases, and 17 bases lay in between. CDR1 MDHEN and CDR2 SYDVKM come from the germline V gene. CDR3 in DNA: TGTGCCAGCATCTTCGCGGGGGCTCGGACTGAAGCTTTCTTT. This gives the protein CASIFAGARTEAFF. Full variable domain (remainder filled in from reference TRBV28 and TRBJ1-1): DVKVTQSSRYLVKRTGEKVFLECVQDMDHENMFWYRQDPGLGLRLIYFSYDVKMKEKGDIPEGYSVSREKKERFSLILESASTNQTSMYLCASIFAGARTEAFFGQGTRLTVV.